The clone carrying this T cell receptor beta chain was observed once. Authors' data handling: Quantification of nucleated cells was approximated via reference gene primer amplification. Profiled with immunoSEQ multiplex PCR; TCRdb holds only in-frame clones, not every one. D and trimming were read from the DNA, whereas the V and J calls and clone size are those reported in that table. The top ten clones hold roughly 18% of a sample with roughly 100,000 clones, more than 65% of them seen once. These data originate in a study of blood T cell repertoires in COVID-19. Study information: Samples taken during acute and convalescent COVID-19 were collected in the United States, Italy and Spain. The analysed material was cDNA or gDNA that came from T cells, B-cell-depleted T cells, or PBMCs.

V shed 4 bases and J 10 bases; nucleotides not matched to a gene: 5. This CDR3 region has 14 residues. Germline CDR1 is MGHDK and CDR2 is SYGVNS. The sequenced sample consisted of peripheral blood. The sequence was obtained from a woman aged 80 or over with active or convalescent COVID-19. The chain employs TRBV25-1 and TRBJ2-1, with 12 nucleotides matching TRBD2. The DNA of the CDR3 is TGTGCCAGCAGTGCCCCTAGCGGGAGGGTAGAGCAGTTCTTC. Encoded protein: CASSAPSGRVEQFF.